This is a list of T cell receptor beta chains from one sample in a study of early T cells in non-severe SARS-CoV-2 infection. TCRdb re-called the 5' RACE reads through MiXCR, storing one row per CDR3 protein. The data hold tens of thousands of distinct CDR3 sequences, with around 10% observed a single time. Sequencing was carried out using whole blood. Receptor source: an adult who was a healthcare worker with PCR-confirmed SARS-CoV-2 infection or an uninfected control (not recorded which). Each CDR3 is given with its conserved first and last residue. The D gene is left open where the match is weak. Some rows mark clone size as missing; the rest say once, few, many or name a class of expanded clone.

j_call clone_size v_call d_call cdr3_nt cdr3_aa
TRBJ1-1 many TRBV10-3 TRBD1 TGTGCCATCATGGGGACAGGGAACACTGAAGCTTTCTTT CAIMGTGNTEAFF
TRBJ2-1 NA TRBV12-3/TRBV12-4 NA TGTGCCAGCAGCTTGGGTTTGGGTACAGGGCGCTCGGGGGAGCAGTTCTTC CASSLGLGTGRSGEQFF
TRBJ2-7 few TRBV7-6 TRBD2 TGTGCCAGCAGCTTCGGGACTAGCGGGACCTCCAACGAGCAGTACTTC CASSFGTSGTSNEQYF
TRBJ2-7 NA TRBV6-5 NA TGTGCCAGCCAACCCTTAAGCGGATCCTACGAGCAGTACTTC CASQPLSGSYEQYF
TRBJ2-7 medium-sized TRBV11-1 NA TGTGCCAGCAGCCCGGATGTGGGGCAGAGCGAGCAGTACTTC CASSPDVGQSEQYF
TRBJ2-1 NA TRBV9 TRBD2 TGTGCCAGCAGCCTCGAGCGGGGATCCTACAATGAGCAGTTCTTC CASSLERGSYNEQFF
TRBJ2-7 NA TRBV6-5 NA TGTGCCAGCACGCCAGGGTCACCCTCCTACGAGCAGTACTTC CASTPGSPSYEQYF
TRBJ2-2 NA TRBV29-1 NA TGCAGCGTTGTAAAGGGCACCGGGGAGCTGTTTTTT CSVVKGTGELFF
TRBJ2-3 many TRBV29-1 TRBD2 TGCACCACTATTCGACTAGCTTCAGATACGCAGTATTTT CTTIRLASDTQYF
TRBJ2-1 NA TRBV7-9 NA TGTGCCAGCAGCTCCCTTTTGAGGGGGGGATACAATGAGCAGTTCTTC CASSSLLRGGYNEQFF
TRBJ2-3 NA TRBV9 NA TGTGCCAGCAGTGCCAGCGAGGAAACAGATACGCAGTATTTT CASSASEETDTQYF
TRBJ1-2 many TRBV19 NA TGTGCCACCTCTACTAGGGCGGACTATGGCTACACCTTC CATSTRADYGYTF
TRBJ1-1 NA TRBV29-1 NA TGCAGCGTTGATACCGGGACTGAAGCTTTCTTT CSVDTGTEAFF
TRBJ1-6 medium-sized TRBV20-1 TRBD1 TGCAGTGCACCTAGGACAGGGGATTATAATTCACCCCTCCACTTT CSAPRTGDYNSPLHF
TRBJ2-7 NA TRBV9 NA TGTGCCAGCAGCGCAGCGCCGACAGTTACCTACGAGCAGTACTTC CASSAAPTVTYEQYF
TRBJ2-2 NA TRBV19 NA TGTGCCAGTAGAACCCTCCGGGACACCGGGGAGCTGTTTTTT CASRTLRDTGELFF
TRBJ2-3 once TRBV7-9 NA TGTGCCAGCAGCTTAATCCAAGATACGCAGTATTTT CASSLIQDTQYF
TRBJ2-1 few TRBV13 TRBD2 TGTGCCACCCTCAACGGACTAGCGGGAGTCAATGAGCAGTTCTTC CATLNGLAGVNEQFF
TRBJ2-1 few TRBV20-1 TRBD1 TGCAGTGCTAGAGAGTCGGACAGGGGCAACCGCAATGAGCAGTTCTTC CSARESDRGNRNEQFF
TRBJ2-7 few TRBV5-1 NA TGCGCCAGCAGCTACTCGACTTCCTACGAGCAGTACTTC CASSYSTSYEQYF
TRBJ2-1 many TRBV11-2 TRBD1 TGTGCCAGCAGCTCCGCACAGGGGGCTCAGTACAATGAGCAGTTCTTC CASSSAQGAQYNEQFF
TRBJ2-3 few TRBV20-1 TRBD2 TGCAGTGCTGGAACTAGCGGGCAATTAGATACGCAGTATTTT CSAGTSGQLDTQYF
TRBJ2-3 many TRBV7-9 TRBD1 TGTGCCAGCAGCTTAGTAGGGGGCGAGGGACCCTCACAGGGTACGCAGTATTTT CASSLVGGEGPSQGTQYF
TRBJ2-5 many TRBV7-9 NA TGTGCCAGCAGCCCGCAGACCGGTCAAGAGACCCAGTACTTC CASSPQTGQETQYF
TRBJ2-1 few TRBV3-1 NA TGTGCCAGCAGCCAAAGGCGCCCAGGGCAGGGCTACAATGAGCAGTTCTTC CASSQRRPGQGYNEQFF
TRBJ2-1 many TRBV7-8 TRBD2 TGTGCCAGCAGCATCACTAGCGGGGGGATTTACAATGAGCAGTTCTTC CASSITSGGIYNEQFF
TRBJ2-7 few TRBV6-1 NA TGTGCCAGCAGTGTAGAGACTCTCAGCTCCTACGAGCAGTACTTC CASSVETLSSYEQYF
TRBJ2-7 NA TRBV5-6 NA TGTGCCAGCAGCGGGTCAGCCTCCTACGAGCAGTACTTC CASSGSASYEQYF
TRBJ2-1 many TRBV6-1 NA TGTGCCAGCAGTGGTGACCGGGGGACTTACAATGAGCAGTTCTTC CASSGDRGTYNEQFF
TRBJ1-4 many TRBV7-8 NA TGTGCCAGCAGCCCGGGGGAGACTAATGAAAAACTGTTTTTT CASSPGETNEKLFF
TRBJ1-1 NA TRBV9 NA TGTGCCAGCAGCGTACAGGAGACGAACACTGAAGCTTTCTTT CASSVQETNTEAFF
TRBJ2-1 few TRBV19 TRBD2 TGTGCCAGTAGTATAGTAGCGGGAGGGGGGAATGAGCAGTTCTTC CASSIVAGGGNEQFF